This T cell receptor beta chain is drawn from a study of cytomegalovirus exposure and HLA in healthy donors. Across the study: The same platform was used for the 100 to 150 validation repertoires and the 500 to 700 first-cohort repertoires, a later analysis reported.

Sequencing was performed with immunoSEQ multiplex PCR; in TCRdb, only in-frame clones are kept and a portion is missing. The sample has 250,000 to 300,000 clones; 85% to 90% are singletons. The sequence came from a woman aged 18-29 years in good health and CMV-seronegative. The sequenced material came from PBMCs.

CDR3 DNA: TGTGCCAGCAGCAAAGACCCCGGGACAGGGGACTACGAGCAGTACTTC. Its translation: CASSKDPGTGDYEQYF. The V call is TRBV21-1, the J call TRBJ2-7; the D call TRBD1 from the table was never checked on the DNA. TRBV21-1 is noted as a pseudogene. The CDR3 spans 16 residues.